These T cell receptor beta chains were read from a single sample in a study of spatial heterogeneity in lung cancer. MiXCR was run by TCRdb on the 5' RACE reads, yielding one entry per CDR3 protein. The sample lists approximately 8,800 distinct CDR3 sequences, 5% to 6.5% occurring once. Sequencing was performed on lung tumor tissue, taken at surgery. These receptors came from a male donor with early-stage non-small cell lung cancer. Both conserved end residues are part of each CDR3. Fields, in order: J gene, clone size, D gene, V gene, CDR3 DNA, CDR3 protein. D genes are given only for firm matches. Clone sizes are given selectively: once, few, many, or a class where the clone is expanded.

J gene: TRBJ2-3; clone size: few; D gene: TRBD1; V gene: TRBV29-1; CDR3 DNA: TGCAGCGCCCGACAGGGGGGAACAGATACGCAGTATTTT; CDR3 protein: CSARQGGTDTQYF
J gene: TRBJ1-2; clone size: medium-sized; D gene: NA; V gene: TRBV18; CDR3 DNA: TGTGCCAGCTCACCGTTGAGCCCGGATGGCTACACCTTC; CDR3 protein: CASSPLSPDGYTF
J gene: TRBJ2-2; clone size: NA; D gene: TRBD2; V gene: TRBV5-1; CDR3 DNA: TGCGCCAGCAGCCTGGGACTAGCGGTCGGGGAGCTGTTTTTT; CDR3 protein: CASSLGLAVGELFF
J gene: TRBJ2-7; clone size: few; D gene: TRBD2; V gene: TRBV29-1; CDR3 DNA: TGCAGCGTTGCTAGCGGAGCCTACGAGCAGTACTTC; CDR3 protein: CSVASGAYEQYF
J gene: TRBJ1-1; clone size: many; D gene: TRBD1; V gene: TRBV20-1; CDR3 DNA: TGCAGTGCTAACGACGGGACAGGGTGGGTAGAGACTGAAGCTTTCTTT; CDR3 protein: CSANDGTGWVETEAFF
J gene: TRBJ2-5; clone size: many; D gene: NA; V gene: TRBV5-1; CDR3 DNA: TGCGCCAGCAGCTCGGGATTAAAAGAGACCCAGTACTTC; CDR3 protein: CASSSGLKETQYF
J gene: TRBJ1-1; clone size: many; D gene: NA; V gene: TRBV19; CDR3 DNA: TGTGCCAGTAGTATAGCCGGGACTCTGAGAGGGGCTGAAGCTTTCTTT; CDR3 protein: CASSIAGTLRGAEAFF
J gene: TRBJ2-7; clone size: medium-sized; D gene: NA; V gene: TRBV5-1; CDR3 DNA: TGCGCCAGCAGCTTGGCCAGAAGTAGTTACGAGCAGTACTTC; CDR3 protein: CASSLARSSYEQYF
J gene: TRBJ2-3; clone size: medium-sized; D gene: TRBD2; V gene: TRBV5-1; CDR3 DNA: TGCGCCAGCAGCCGCCAACTAGCGGGGGGGCCTACGGATACGCAGTATTTT; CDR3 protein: CASSRQLAGGPTDTQYF
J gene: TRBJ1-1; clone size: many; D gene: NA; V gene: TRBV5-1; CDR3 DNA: TGCGCCAGCAGCTTGGCGTTGGTAATGAACACTGAAGCTTTCTTT; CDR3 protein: CASSLALVMNTEAFF
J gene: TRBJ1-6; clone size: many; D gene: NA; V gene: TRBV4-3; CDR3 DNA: TGCGCCAGCAGCCAAGATCGTAAAGATAATTCACCCCTCCACTTT; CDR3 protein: CASSQDRKDNSPLHF
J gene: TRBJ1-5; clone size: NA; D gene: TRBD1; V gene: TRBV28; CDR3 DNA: TGTGCCAGCAGAACAGGGGTGGATCAGCCCCAGCATTTT; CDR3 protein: CASRTGVDQPQHF
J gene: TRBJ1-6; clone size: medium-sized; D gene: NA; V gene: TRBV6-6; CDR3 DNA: TGTGCCAGCAGTTCAACAGGGATTTCACCCCTCCACTTT; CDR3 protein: CASSSTGISPLHF